This TCR beta chain was sequenced for a study of molecular identifiers for immune sequencing clone quantification. This clonotype was found many times. TCRdb called the PCR reads again in MiXCR, with one record for every CDR3 protein. The repertoire holds about 68,000 distinct CDR3 sequences, with 18% as singletons. Germline V gene sequence: CDR1 LGHNA, CDR2 YNFKEQ. There are 14 residues in the CDR3. Between the trimmed V and J ends, which lost 0 bases and 6 bases, there was a span of 9 bases. This sequence originates from a human donor in good health. Some libraries in this study had Jurkat cell RNA spiked in. This chain uses TRBV4-2 with TRBJ2-1; tentatively, D is TRBD2 (5 bases). The sequencing input was naive CD8+ T cells from blood, with Jurkat cell RNA spiked in. The subset is: FACS-sorted CD8+CD4-CCR7+CD45RA+ naive T cells. Written as DNA, the CDR3 is TGTGCCAGCAGCCAAGAGCTCGGGATCAATGAGCAGTTCTTC. Amino acid sequence: CASSQELGINEQFF.